What follows is one TCR beta chain and its context. The method was immunoSEQ multiplex PCR; TCRdb's version includes in-frame clones alone and lacks a portion of them. Of 55,000 to 80,000 clones listed, about 80% are singletons. The entry originates in a study of radiotherapy plus CTLA-4 blockade in lung cancer. Study-wide background: Disease control was present in under 35% of patients, and objective responses in roughly 17%.

V was clipped by 7 bases and J by 2 bases; unmatched bases: 5. The germline gives CDR1 SGHTA, CDR2 FQGNSA. The CDR3 contains 14 residues. This specimen was peripheral blood, taken from a patient treated with radiotherapy plus ipilimumab. This chain connects TRBV7-2 to TRBJ2-1; TRBD2 aligns across 7 bases. This sequence was found in a human donor with non-small cell lung cancer who had a complete response to radiotherapy plus ipilimumab. The CDR3 protein is CASNGGGAYNEQFF. The DNA of the CDR3 is TGTGCCAGCAACGGCGGGGGTGCCTACAATGAGCAGTTCTTC. Supplemented by reference TRBV7-2 and TRBJ2-1, the full variable domain reads GAGVSQSPSNKVTEKGKDVELRCDPISGHTALYWYRQSLGQGLEFLIYFQGNSAPDKSGLPSDRFSAERTGGSVSTLTIQRTQQEDSAVYLCASNGGGAYNEQFFGPGTRLTVL.